This T cell receptor (beta chain) derives from a study of T-cell memory formation after mild COVID-19. As for the study in general: TCR clustering was largely donor specific.

J was trimmed by 4 bases and V by 5 bases; bases with no gene match: 9. Germline V CDR1 and CDR2: LNHDA, SQIVND (reference sequence). This CDR3 has 15 residues. 5'RACE with constant-segment primers yielded barcoded, UMI-tagged TCR alpha and TCR beta cDNA libraries. Using its own MiXCR run on the 5' RACE reads, TCRdb lists one record per CDR3 protein. Here the sample spans 450,000 or so distinct CDR3 sequences, roughly 20% being singletons. This TCR was recovered from an adult woman who had mild COVID-19 (a few samples of this study predate the infection). Cell type and time point are not known. Sequenced material: PBMCs or a T cell subset sorted from them (not recorded which). The chain combines TRBV19 with TRBJ2-7; 9 bases fit TRBD1. CDR3 in DNA: TGTGCCAGTAGTGTCGACAGGGGGGTTTTGTACGAGCAGTACTTC. It is translated as CASSVDRGVLYEQYF. Combining the CDR3 with reference TRBV19 and TRBJ2-7 gives the whole variable domain DGGITQSPKYLFRKEGQNVTLSCEQNLNHDAMYWYRQDPGQGLRLIYYSQIVNDFQKGDIAEGYSVSREKKESFPLTVTSAQKNPTAFYLCASSVDRGVLYEQYFGPGTRLTVT.